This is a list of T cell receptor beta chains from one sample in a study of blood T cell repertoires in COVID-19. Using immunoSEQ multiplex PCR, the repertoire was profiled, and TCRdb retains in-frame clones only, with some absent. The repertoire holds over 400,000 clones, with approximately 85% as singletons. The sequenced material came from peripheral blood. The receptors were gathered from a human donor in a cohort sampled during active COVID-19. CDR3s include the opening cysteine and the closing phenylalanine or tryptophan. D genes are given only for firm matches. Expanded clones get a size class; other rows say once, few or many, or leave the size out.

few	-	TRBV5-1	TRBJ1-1	CASSLLASGGTEAFF	TGCGCCAGCAGCTTGTTGGCCTCTGGAGGCACTGAAGCTTTCTTT
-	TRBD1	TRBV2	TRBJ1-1	CASSKTLGSGGAVAFF	TGTGCCAGCAGTAAGACGCTCGGGTCAGGGGGCGCGGTGGCTTTCTTT
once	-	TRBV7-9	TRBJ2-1	CASRRTVDEQFF	TGTGCCAGCAGGAGGACAGTCGATGAGCAGTTCTTC
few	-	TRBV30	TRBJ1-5	CAWSARMRVDQPQHF	TGTGCCTGGAGTGCTAGGATGAGGGTCGATCAGCCCCAGCATTTT
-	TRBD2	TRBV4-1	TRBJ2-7	CASSQDPGLVRREQYF	TGCGCCAGCAGCCAAGATCCCGGACTAGTGAGAAGAGAGCAGTACTTC
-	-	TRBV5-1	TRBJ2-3	CASSLGPLSSDTQYF	TGCGCCAGCAGCTTGGGCCCACTCTCCTCGGATACGCAGTATTTT
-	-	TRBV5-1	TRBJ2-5	CASSLAAGPNVIKTQYF	TGCGCCAGCAGCTTGGCGGCGGGACCCAACGTAATAAAGACCCAGTACTTC
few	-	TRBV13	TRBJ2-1	CASRGKRDNEQFF	TGTGCCAGCAGGGGCAAGAGGGACAATGAGCAGTTCTTC
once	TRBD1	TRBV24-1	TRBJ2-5	CATSDSGQGGETQYF	TGTGCCACCAGTGACTCCGGACAGGGGGGGGAGACCCAGTACTTC
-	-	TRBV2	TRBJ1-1	CASTGNTEAFF	TGTGCCAGCACAGGGAACACTGAAGCTTTCTTT